The 8 T cell receptor beta chains listed next were all sequenced from one sample in a study of T cell repertoires in cytomegalovirus infection. The antigens for these receptors are not known. TCRdb reprocessed the reads with MiXCR, giving one entry per CDR3 protein. The sample carries about 770,000 distinct CDR3 sequences, roughly 28% recorded once. Sequences were derived from cultured CD8+ T cells from PBMCs, sampled from culture after CMV antigen stimulation. The receptors derive from a human donor in good health (CMV status not recorded). Some clones in this sample may be carry-over from other donors' samples.

Only a few counts were recorded for this clonotype. The chain joins TRBV6-6 to TRBJ2-7; D is possibly TRBD2 (5 bases). The V gene's germline CDR1 is MNHNY and CDR2 SVGAGI (reference sequence). V was pared by 0 bases and J by 1 base, with 13 bases between. CDR3 length: 16 amino acids. CDR3 sequence: CASSYSSGRTSYEQYV. The CDR3 DNA is TGTGCCAGCAGTTACTCATCCGGCAGGACTTCCTACGAGCAGTACGTC.

This clonotype was seen once. A read error may explain this, as a much larger clone is one base away. The V gene is TRBV7-9, the J gene TRBJ2-1, with a weak D call TRBD2 (5 bases). Germline CDR1 reads SEHNR; CDR2 reads FQNEAQ (reference sequence). This CDR3 contains 13 residues. With 8 bases removed from V and 3 bases from J, the gap between germline ends came to 11 bases. CDR3 in amino acids: CASGPRDYNEQFF. CDR3 nucleotide sequence: TGTGCCAGCGGCCCGAGGGACTACAATGAGCAGTTCTTC.

This rearrangement joins TRBV4-1 to TRBJ1-1; D unclear. This CDR3 contains 15 residues. From germline, CDR1 is MGHRA and CDR2 YSYEKL. The germline V and J ends were trimmed by 1 base and 4 bases, with 13 bases remaining between them. CDR3 DNA: TGCGCCAGCAGCCAAGTCGAAAGCGCGGGCACTGAAGCTTTCTTT. Translating gives CASSQVESAGTEAFF.

This clonotype was detected once. J is TRBJ2-1 and V is TRBV20-1; 8 positions agree with TRBD2. Germline loops: CDR1 DFQATT, CDR2 SNEGSKA (reference sequence). Germline trimming cut 3 bases from V and 4 bases from J; bases unmatched to any gene: 11. This CDR3 is built from 16 residues. CDR3 sequence reads: CSASRTGSGGYNEQFF. The CDR3 DNA reads as TGCAGTGCTAGTAGGACCGGCAGCGGGGGATACAATGAGCAGTTCTTC.

This clonotype has a handful of counts. V gene TRBV6-6 combines with J gene TRBJ1-5, with D unclear. The germline V and J ends were trimmed by 0 bases and 0 bases, with 9 bases remaining between them. Germline CDR1 and CDR2: MNHNY and SVGAGI (reference sequence). The CDR3 has 16 residues. The CDR3 nucleotides are TGTGCCAGCAGTTACTCGTGGGGAACTAGCAATCAGCCCCAGCATTTT. Amino acid sequence: CASSYSWGTSNQPQHF.

The chain uses TRBV12-3 or TRBV12-4 and TRBJ2-3; TRBD1 is a possible D gene (9 bases). This CDR3 region has 16 residues. Between the trimmed V and J ends, which lost 7 bases and 2 bases, there was a span of 19 bases. The CDR3 bases are TGTGCCAGCATACTTAGCGGGACAGGGCCCACAGATACGCAGTATTTT. Amino acid sequence: CASILSGTGPTDTQYF.

V gene TRBV9 combines with J gene TRBJ1-2; D is possibly TRBD1 (5 bases). Deletions cut 5 bases from V and 0 bases from J, with 17 bases between. The CDR3 totals 16 residues. Germline lookup yields CDR1 SGDLS and CDR2 YYNGEE. CDR3 bases: TGTGCCAGCAGAGGCGGGGGAGGAGCCTCTAACTATGGCTACACCTTC. Translated, it gives CASRGGGGASNYGYTF.

The V gene is TRBV28, the J gene TRBJ1-5; TRBD1 might be the D (6 bases). The V and J ends lost 1 base and 1 base respectively, with 11 bases between them. Looked up from germline, CDR1 is MDHEN and CDR2 is SYDVKM. This CDR3 comprises 16 residues. The CDR3 loop reads CASSLYRGASNQPQHF. CDR3 in DNA: TGTGCCAGCAGTTTATATCGGGGGGCGAGCAATCAGCCCCAGCATTTT.